This paragraph reports one TCR beta chain. This sample stems from a study of blood T cell repertoires in COVID-19. Study-level background: Samples came from the United States, Italy and Spain, spanning acute and convalescent COVID-19.

In the original analysis: Estimated nucleated cell counts came from reference gene primer amplification. Here immunoSEQ multiplex PCR was the method, and the copy in TCRdb shows in-frame clones only, minus some. V, J and clone size are those of that table, while D and trimming were read from the DNA. The sample shows tens of thousands of clones, around 87% of them seen only once. CDR1 and CDR2 from the germline V gene are SGHRS and YFSETQ. The V segment lost 0 bases and the J segment 0 bases; nucleotides outside the gene matches: 16. The CDR3 length is 21 residues. The sample was peripheral blood. The rearrangement links TRBV5-1 to TRBJ2-1, with 9 positions matching TRBD1. This TCR came from a human donor with active COVID-19. The donor label of this sample is uncertain. CDR3: CASSLVPVGTGTSSSYNEQFF. For the CDR3, the DNA is TGCGCCAGCAGCTTGGTGCCCGTGGGGACAGGGACTTCGAGCTCCTACAATGAGCAGTTCTTC.